The 15 T cell receptor beta chains below all came from one sample that was sequenced in a study of metastatic and nonmetastatic thyroid tumors (dated by TCRdb to 2020 to 2022). Before undergoing thyroid surgery, none of the patients had been given any kind of treatment. The method was PCR. Sequencer: Illumina HiSeq 4000. TCRdb reanalyzed the raw reads on its own, using fastp at Q25 for trimming and MiXCR for clone calling, and kept in-frame beta chains. The sample yields over 20,000 clones; around 29% were counted once. The ten top clones hold about 14% of the sample. Material for sequencing was blood. Receptor source: a female donor with papillary thyroid cancer or a benign thyroid nodule (not recorded which). Some clones in this sample may be carry-over from other donors' samples.

The chain carries TRBV20-1 and TRBJ2-1, with TRBD1 matching over 8 bases. Germline CDR1 is DFQATT and CDR2 is SNEGSKA (reference sequence). Losses at the gene ends were 0 bases for V and 6 bases for J; bases not matched to a gene: 7. This CDR3 region has 15 residues. CDR3 protein: CSARDGDRGGNEQFF. CDR3 nucleotide sequence: TGCAGTGCTAGAGATGGTGACAGGGGAGGCAATGAGCAGTTCTTC.

Judged by abundance, this clone is medium-sized. The rearrangement uses TRBV20-1 and TRBJ1-2; possible D gene TRBD1, 6 bases. Trimming took off 0 bases at V and 1 base at J, with 15 bases between the two ends. This CDR3 contains 16 residues. Germline-derived CDR1 and CDR2 are DFQATT and SNEGSKA (reference sequence). The DNA of the CDR3 is TGCAGTGCTAGAGATTACGACAGGACGCGTAACTATGGCTACACCTTC. It translates to CSARDYDRTRNYGYTF.

The V call is TRBV19, the J call TRBJ1-5; possible D gene TRBD1, 5 bases. This CDR3 has 16 amino acids. Deletions cut 3 bases from V and 6 bases from J, with 18 bases between. CDR1 is LNHDA, CDR2 SQIVND, per germline (reference sequence). The CDR3 here is CASSIANLQGGQPQHF. Here the CDR3 DNA reads TGTGCCAGTAGTATCGCCAATTTGCAGGGAGGTCAGCCCCAGCATTTT. The whole variable domain, filled in from reference TRBV19 and TRBJ1-5, reads DGGITQSPKYLFRKEGQNVTLSCEQNLNHDAMYWYRQDPGQGLRLIYYSQIVNDFQKGDIAEGYSVSREKKESFPLTVTSAQKNPTAFYLCASSIANLQGGQPQHFGDGTRLSIL.

J is TRBJ2-7 and V is TRBV20-1; tentatively, D is TRBD1 (6 bases). Germline CDR1 DFQATT, CDR2 SNEGSKA (reference sequence). CDR3 length: 14 residues. Trimming pared 5 bases from V and 3 bases from J, leaving 17 bases between. Here the CDR3 DNA reads TGCAGTGCTTCCGCGGACGCCAGGGGCTACGAGCAGTACTTC. Its translation is CSASADARGYEQYF.

Ten or more counts support this clone. The chain employs TRBV19 and TRBJ1-4; no clear D. There are 14 residues in the CDR3. Per germline, CDR1 LNHDA and CDR2 SQIVND (reference sequence). The germline V and J ends were trimmed by 4 bases and 8 bases, with 14 bases remaining between them. The CDR3 bases are TGTGCCAGTAGTACAGTTTGGCCGGGCGAAAAACTGTTTTTT. Protein: CASSTVWPGEKLFF.

This clone turned up a few times. For the CDR3, the DNA is TGTGCCAGCAGCCCTGGACGGTGGAACACTGAAGCTTTCTTT. It codes for CASSPGRWNTEAFF. V and J are TRBV12-3 or TRBV12-4 and TRBJ1-1, with D uncertain. Trimming pared 6 bases from V and 1 base from J, leaving 12 bases between. CDR3 length equals 14 residues.

By share, this clone counts as medium-sized. The rearrangement links TRBV7-8 to TRBJ2-7; 13 nucleotides line up with TRBD2. CDR3 length equals 15 residues. V trimming: 5 bases; J trimming: 6 bases; junction bases outside the gene matches: 7. Germline V gene sequence: CDR1 SGHVS, CDR2 FQNEAQ. CDR3 sequence (DNA): TGTGCCAGCAGCCCTACCGGACTAGCGGGAGTCGAGCAGTACTTC. Translating it yields CASSPTGLAGVEQYF.

The gene calls are TRBV20-1 and TRBJ1-1; D perhaps matches TRBD1 (6 bases). CDR3 length equals 13 residues. Germline-derived CDR1 and CDR2 are DFQATT and SNEGSKA (reference sequence). Deletions cut 6 bases from V and 0 bases from J, with 11 bases between. Written as DNA, the CDR3 is TGCAGTGCGGAACAGGGAATGAACACTGAAGCTTTCTTT. Residues: CSAEQGMNTEAFF.

The chain has TRBV27 and TRBJ2-7; D may be TRBD2 (6 bases). The CDR3 sequence is 13 residues long. CDR1 and CDR2 (germline): MNHEY, SMNVEV (reference sequence). With 0 bases removed from V and 7 bases from J, the gap between germline ends came to 10 bases. The chain's CDR3 is CASSLSGGWEQYF. The CDR3 coding sequence is TGTGCCAGCAGTTTATCGGGGGGTTGGGAGCAGTACTTC.

This clone is classed as medium-sized. The chain carries TRBV6-1 and TRBJ2-3; 9 bases are shared with TRBD2. After removal of 4 bases from V and 4 bases from J, the junction contained 6 bases not matched to a gene. CDR3 length: 15 amino acids. From germline, CDR1 is MNHNS and CDR2 SASEGT. CDR3 bases: TGTGCCAGCAGTGCAGCGCTAGCGGGACCAGATACGCAGTATTTT. This encodes CASSAALAGPDTQYF.

In its sample, this clone was seen a few times. This chain links TRBV24-1 with TRBJ1-1; TRBD1 matches at 7 bases. This CDR3 is built from 13 residues. Germline-derived CDR1 and CDR2 are KGHDR and SFDVKD. V lost 4 bases and J lost 4; bases outside the gene matches: 2. CDR3 protein: CATSDRQGTEAFF. The DNA of the CDR3 is TGTGCCACCAGTGACCGACAGGGCACTGAAGCTTTCTTT.

This clone appeared many times. The chain links TRBV19 to TRBJ1-1; possible D gene TRBD1, 5 bases. V lost 3 bases and J lost 5, with 16 bases in between. CDR3 length equals 15 residues. CDR1 is LNHDA, CDR2 SQIVND, per germline (reference sequence). As DNA, the CDR3 is TGTGCCAGTAGTATCCCCGGGACGGGGAGGACTGAAGCTTTCTTT. As protein: CASSIPGTGRTEAFF.

By frequency in the sample, this clone is medium-sized. The genes are TRBV20-1 and TRBJ2-7, with no clear D. The CDR3 spans 15 residues. Germline V CDR1 and CDR2: DFQATT, SNEGSKA (reference sequence). V was pared by 6 bases and J by 2 bases, with 20 bases between. This CDR3 reads CSASPGSHGTYEQYF. The DNA of the CDR3 is TGCAGTGCCTCCCCCGGGTCCCACGGCACCTACGAGCAGTACTTC.

Within the sample, this clone is medium-sized (0.01 to 0.1%). The genes are TRBV6-1 and TRBJ2-3, with TRBD1 as a possible D gene (8 bases). The CDR3 has 15 amino acids. V shed 3 bases and J shed 4 bases, with 14 bases lying between them. Germline assignment: CDR1 MNHNS and CDR2 SASEGT. In DNA form, the CDR3 reads TGTGCCAGCAGTGAGAACAGGGGGGGCGCAGATACGCAGTATTTT. This codes for CASSENRGGADTQYF.

This chain links TRBV4-1 with TRBJ2-7; a weak D match, TRBD1 (6 bases). This CDR3 has 16 residues. V was pared by 2 bases and J by 2 bases, with 16 bases between. CDR1 and CDR2 from the germline V gene are MGHRA and YSYEKL. The CDR3 reads CASSQQVSDRAYEQYF. Here the CDR3 DNA reads TGCGCCAGCAGCCAACAAGTATCGGACAGAGCCTACGAGCAGTACTTC.